The rows below give T cell receptor beta chains drawn from one sample of a study of human T cells and chemical hapten exposure. TCRdb fed the RACE reads into MiXCR, producing one record per CDR3 protein. The sample has 55,000 to 80,000 distinct CDR3 sequences; approximately 10% are singletons. The source was whole blood, collected in connection with sensitization to the hapten diphenylcyclopropenone (DPC). Receptors originate from a woman aged 25 to 39 with alopecia areata. Some clones in this sample may be carry-over from other donors' samples. Each CDR3 is given with its conserved first and last residue. The D gene is left open where the match is weak. Some rows mark clone size as missing; the rest say once, few, many or name a class of expanded clone.

CSARGQSLSGANVLTF | TGCAGTGCTAGAGGGCAAAGCCTCTCTGGGGCCAACGTCCTGACTTTC | TRBJ2-6 | TRBV20-1 | few | NA
CASSLGPVGSYEQYF | TGCGCCAGCAGCTTGGGTCCGGTGGGCTCCTACGAGCAGTACTTC | TRBJ2-7 | TRBV5-1 | few | NA
CASSLSGGADTDTQYF | TGTGCCAGCAGTCTTAGCGGGGGGGCCGATACAGATACGCAGTATTTT | TRBJ2-3 | TRBV3-1 | few | TRBD2
CASSSHGGGKGELFF | TGTGCCAGCAGTTCCCATGGAGGGGGCAAAGGGGAGCTGTTTTTT | TRBJ2-2 | TRBV28 | many | NA
CASSSTNNSPLHF | TGTGCCAGCAGTTCGACAAATAATTCACCCCTCCACTTT | TRBJ1-6 | TRBV12-3/TRBV12-4 | NA | NA
CASSPLAGGEETQYF | TGTGCCAGCAGCCCACTAGCGGGAGGTGAAGAGACCCAGTACTTC | TRBJ2-5 | TRBV12-3/TRBV12-4 | NA | TRBD2
CSVESPGRGEQYF | TGCAGCGTTGAATCCCCAGGTCGGGGGGAGCAGTACTTC | TRBJ2-7 | TRBV29-1 | few | NA
CASSFGGTDSLGF | TGTGCCAGCAGCTTTGGTGGGACAGATTCCCTCGGCTTC | TRBJ2-7 | TRBV7-2 | NA | TRBD1
CVSSSSTVVARELFF | TGTGTCAGCAGCTCCTCGACGGTGGTCGCCCGGGAGCTGTTTTTT | TRBJ2-2 | TRBV11-2 | NA | NA
CASTLGLGWTGEYNSPLHF | TGTGCCAGCACCCTCGGTCTAGGGTGGACAGGGGAGTATAACTCACCCCTCCACTTT | TRBJ1-6 | TRBV12-3/TRBV12-4 | many | TRBD1
CASSFTSETQYF | TGTGCCAGCAGTTTCACTAGTGAGACCCAGTACTTC | TRBJ2-5 | TRBV12-3/TRBV12-4 | many | NA
CASTHSGELGGELFF | TGTGCCAGCACCCATAGCGGGGAGCTGGGCGGGGAGCTGTTTTTT | TRBJ2-2 | TRBV9 | NA | TRBD2
CASSGTGPPEAFF | TGTGCCAGCAGTGGGACAGGCCCACCGGAAGCTTTCTTT | TRBJ1-1 | TRBV25-1 | NA | TRBD1
CSAPYPGGYNEQFF | TGCAGTGCTCCCTACCCAGGGGGATACAATGAGCAGTTCTTC | TRBJ2-1 | TRBV20-1 | NA | TRBD1
CASSLYREETQYF | TGTGCCAGCAGCCTGTACAGAGAAGAGACCCAGTACTTC | TRBJ2-5 | TRBV3-1 | NA | NA
CASSNPRDRGRGGGANVLTF | TGTGCCAGCAGCAACCCCCGGGACAGGGGGCGCGGGGGAGGGGCCAACGTCCTGACTTTC | TRBJ2-6 | TRBV7-2 | many | TRBD1